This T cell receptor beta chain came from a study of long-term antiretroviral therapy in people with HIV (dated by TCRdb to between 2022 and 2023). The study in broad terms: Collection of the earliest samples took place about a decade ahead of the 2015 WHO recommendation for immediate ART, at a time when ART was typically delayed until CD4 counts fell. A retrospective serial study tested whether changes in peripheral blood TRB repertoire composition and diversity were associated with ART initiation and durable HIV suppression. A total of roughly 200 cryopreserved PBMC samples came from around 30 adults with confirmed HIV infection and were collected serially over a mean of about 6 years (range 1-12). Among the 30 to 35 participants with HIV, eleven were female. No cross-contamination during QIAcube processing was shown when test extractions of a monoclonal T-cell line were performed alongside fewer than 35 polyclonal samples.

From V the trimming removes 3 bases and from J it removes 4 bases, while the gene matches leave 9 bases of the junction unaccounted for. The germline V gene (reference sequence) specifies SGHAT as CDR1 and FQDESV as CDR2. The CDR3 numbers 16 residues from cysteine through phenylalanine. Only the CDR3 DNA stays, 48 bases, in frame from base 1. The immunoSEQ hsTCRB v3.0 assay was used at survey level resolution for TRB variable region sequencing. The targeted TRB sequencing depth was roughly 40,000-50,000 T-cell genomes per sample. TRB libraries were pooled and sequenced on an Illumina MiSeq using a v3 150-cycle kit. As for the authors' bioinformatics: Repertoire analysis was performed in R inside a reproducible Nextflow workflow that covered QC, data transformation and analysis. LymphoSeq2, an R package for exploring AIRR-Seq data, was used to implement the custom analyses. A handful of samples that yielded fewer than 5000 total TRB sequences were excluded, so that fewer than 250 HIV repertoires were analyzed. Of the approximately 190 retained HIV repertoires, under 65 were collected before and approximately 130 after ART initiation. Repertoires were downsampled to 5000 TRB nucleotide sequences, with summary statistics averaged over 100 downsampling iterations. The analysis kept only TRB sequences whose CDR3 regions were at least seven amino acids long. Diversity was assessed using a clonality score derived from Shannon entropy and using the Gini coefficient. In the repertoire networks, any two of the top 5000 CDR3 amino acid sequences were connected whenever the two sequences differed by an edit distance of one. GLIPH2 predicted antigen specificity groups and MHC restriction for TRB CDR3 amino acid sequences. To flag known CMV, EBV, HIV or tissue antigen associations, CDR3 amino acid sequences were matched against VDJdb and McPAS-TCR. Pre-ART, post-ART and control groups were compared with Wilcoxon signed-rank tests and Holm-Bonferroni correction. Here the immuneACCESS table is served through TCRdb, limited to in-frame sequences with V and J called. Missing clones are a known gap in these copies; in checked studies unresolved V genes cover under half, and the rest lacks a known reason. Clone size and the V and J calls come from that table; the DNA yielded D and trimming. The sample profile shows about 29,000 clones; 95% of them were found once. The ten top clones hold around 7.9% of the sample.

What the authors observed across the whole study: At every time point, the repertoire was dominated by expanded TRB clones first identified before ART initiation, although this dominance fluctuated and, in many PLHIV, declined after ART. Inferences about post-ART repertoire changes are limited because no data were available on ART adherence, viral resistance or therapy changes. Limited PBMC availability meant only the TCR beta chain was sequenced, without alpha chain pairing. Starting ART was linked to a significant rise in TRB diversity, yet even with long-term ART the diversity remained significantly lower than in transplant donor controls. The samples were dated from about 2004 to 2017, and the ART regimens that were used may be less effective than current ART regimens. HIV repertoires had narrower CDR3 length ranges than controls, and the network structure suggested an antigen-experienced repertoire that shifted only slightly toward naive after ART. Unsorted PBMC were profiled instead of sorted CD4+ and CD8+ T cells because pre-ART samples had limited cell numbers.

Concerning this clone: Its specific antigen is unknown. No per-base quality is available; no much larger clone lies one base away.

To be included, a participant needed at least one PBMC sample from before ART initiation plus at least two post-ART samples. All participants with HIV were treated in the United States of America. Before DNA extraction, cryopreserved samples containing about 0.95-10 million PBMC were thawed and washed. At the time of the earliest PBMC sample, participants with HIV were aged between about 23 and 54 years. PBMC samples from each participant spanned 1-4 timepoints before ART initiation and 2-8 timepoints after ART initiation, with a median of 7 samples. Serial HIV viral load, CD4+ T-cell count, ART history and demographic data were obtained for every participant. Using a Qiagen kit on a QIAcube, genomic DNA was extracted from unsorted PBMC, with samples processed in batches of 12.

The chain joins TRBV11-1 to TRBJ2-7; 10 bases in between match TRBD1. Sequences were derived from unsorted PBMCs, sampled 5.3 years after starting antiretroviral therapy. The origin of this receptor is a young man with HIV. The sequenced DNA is TGTGCCAGCAGCTTCAACATCCCGGGACAGGGGTACGAGCAGTACTTC. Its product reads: CASSFNIPGQGYEQYF. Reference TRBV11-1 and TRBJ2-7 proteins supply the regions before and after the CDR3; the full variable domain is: EAEVAQSPRYKITEKSQAVAFWCDPISGHATLYWYRQILGQGPELLVQFQDESVVDDSQLPKDRFSAERLKGVDSTLKIQPAELGDSAMYLCASSFNIPGQGYEQYFGPGTRLTVT.